Listed here are 5 T cell receptor beta chains from one sample, sequenced in a study of cytomegalovirus exposure and HLA in healthy donors. In the PCR, 60 Vbeta and 13 Jbeta primers were used. Profiling relied on immunoSEQ multiplex PCR, and the TCRdb table lists in-frame clones only, not all of them. The sample includes roughly 100,000 clones, 80% to 90% seen only once; the top ten take roughly 5.5%. Sequenced material: PBMCs. Every receptor here comes from a woman younger than 30 in good health and CMV-seropositive.

The rearrangement joins TRBV28 to TRBJ2-2; TRBD2 aligns across 7 bases. With V trimmed by 2 bases and J by 6 bases, 6 bases remained unmatched. Germline assignment: CDR1 MDHEN and CDR2 SYDVKM. The CDR3 is 15 amino acids. CDR3 DNA sequence: TGTGCCAGCAGTTTAGGCGGGAGAACGGCCGGGGAGCTGTTTTTT. As protein: CASSLGGRTAGELFF.

The chain combines TRBV6-5 with TRBJ1-6; D possibly corresponds to TRBD1 (6 bases). This CDR3 comprises 15 residues. Trimming took off 3 bases at V and 7 bases at J, with 13 bases between the two ends. The germline CDR1 and CDR2 sequences are MNHEY and SVGAGI. The CDR3 bases are TGTGCCAGCAGTTATGACGAGGGGACAAATTCACCCCTCCACTTT. Translation: CASSYDEGTNSPLHF.

The chain employs TRBV9 and TRBJ2-1; 8 bases are shared with TRBD2. The CDR3 loop spans 17 amino acids. With V trimmed by 0 bases and J by 1 base, 6 bases remained unmatched. CDR1 is SGDLS and CDR2 is YYNGEE in the germline V gene. CDR3 loop: CASSVGPGGRSYNEQFF. The CDR3 nucleotides read TGTGCCAGCAGCGTAGGACCGGGGGGGCGTTCCTACAATGAGCAGTTCTTC.

This chain uses TRBV9 with TRBJ2-1; D uncertain. Germline V gene sequence: CDR1 SGDLS, CDR2 YYNGEE. This CDR3 region has 15 residues. Trimming took 0 bases from V and 0 from J, leaving 7 bases between them. The CDR3 coding sequence is TGTGCCAGCAGCGTAGCTCTAGACTCCTACAATGAGCAGTTCTTC. It codes for CASSVALDSYNEQFF.

The rearrangement links TRBV6-5 to TRBJ2-7, with a weak D call TRBD1 (6 bases). V was shortened by 2 bases and J by 2 bases, with 10 bases between the two germline ends. CDR1 and CDR2 from the germline V gene are MNHEY and SVGAGI. The CDR3 runs to 14 residues. This CDR3 is CASSYARGPYEQYF. The CDR3 DNA follows: TGTGCCAGCAGTTACGCCAGGGGCCCCTACGAGCAGTACTTC.